The present T cell receptor beta chain was sequenced within a study of CD8 T cells in Susac syndrome. Study-level points and caveats: The study recognized that the number of individuals in its TCR sequencing and HLA analysis was relatively small.

As to this clonotype: What it recognizes is unknown.

Random hexamers served to reverse transcribe about 0.45 to 1 ug RNA. Across 54 Vbeta and 13 Jbeta, immunoSEQ multiplex PCR amplified TCR beta CDR3. TCRdb itself ran the immunoSEQ multiplex PCR reads through MiXCR, one entry per CDR3 protein. The data hold 400,000 or so distinct CDR3 sequences, with around 85% observed a single time. Trimming took off 6 bases at V and 10 bases at J, with 12 bases between the two ends. This CDR3 comprises 11 residues. Germline V gene lookup returns CDR1 MNHEY and CDR2 SMNVEV (reference sequence). The authors sequenced TCR beta from blood CD8+ and CD4+ T cells. FACS was used to enrich TEMRA cells, whereas the CD8+ and CD4+ T cells were obtained by negative isolation.

The sequence derives from a human donor with multiple sclerosis. V is TRBV27 and J is TRBJ1-1; D might be TRBD1 (5 bases). Sequencing was carried out using CD8+ T cells from PBMCs. CDR3 sequence: CASSLAGTAFF. The CDR3 DNA follows: TGTGCCAGCAGCCTTGCAGGGACAGCTTTCTTT.